A few counts support the clone carrying this T cell receptor beta chain. The antigen is not known. Sorting of CD4+ naive, central memory, regulatory and stem cell-like memory cells was performed via CD45RO/CCR7/CD25/CD127/CD95/CD27. These data belong to a study of beta chain features in type 1 diabetes. Findings and limits, study-wide: Shorter TCRB CDR3s, moderately but significantly so, were found in Type 1 diabetes patients in all four CD4+ subsets.

What was sequenced were expressed TCRB transcripts, since all of the isolated RNA had been reverse transcribed. Using immunoSEQ multiplex PCR, the repertoire was profiled, and TCRdb retains in-frame clones only, with some absent. The repertoire holds 680,000 or so clones, with 10% to 15% as singletons. Germline-derived CDR1 and CDR2 are MGHRA and YSYEKL. CDR3 length: 15 residues. Trimming cost V 2 bases and J 3 bases, with 13 bases left between them. Sequencing was performed on naive CD4+ T cells from blood. This clonotype was sampled from a young man with type 1 diabetes. The gene calls are TRBV4-1 and TRBJ1-2; possible D gene TRBD1, 6 bases. CDR3 sequence: CASSQTQGMDYGYTF. Here the CDR3 DNA reads TGCGCCAGCAGCCAAACACAGGGAATGGACTATGGCTACACCTTC.